A single T cell receptor (beta chain) is shown here with its context. Its antigen remains unknown. Method: immunoSEQ multiplex PCR; TCRdb's copy keeps in-frame clones and lacks some. The sample lists about 160,000 clones; 70% to 90% were seen once. The sample belongs to a study of cytomegalovirus exposure and HLA in healthy donors. J was trimmed by 8 bases and V by 4 bases; bases with no gene match: 9. Germline V lookup: CDR1 MDHEN, CDR2 SYDVKM. The CDR3 is 15 residues long. The approximately 120-subject validation cohort, separate from the 666-subject first cohort, included the donors. The study's findings and limits: Accounts indicate the classifier identified cytomegalovirus status with strong specificity and sensitivity. Confirmation in vitro established that a few CMV-associated chains were specific for CMV antigens.

The rearrangement joins TRBV28 to TRBJ1-2; 11 nucleotides match TRBD1. The sequence was obtained from a man younger than 30 in good health and CMV-seronegative. Sequenced material: PBMCs. The CDR3 coding sequence is TGTGCCAGCAGTTCCGGGACAGGGGGGTATGTCGGCTACACCTTC. Protein sequence: CASSSGTGGYVGYTF.